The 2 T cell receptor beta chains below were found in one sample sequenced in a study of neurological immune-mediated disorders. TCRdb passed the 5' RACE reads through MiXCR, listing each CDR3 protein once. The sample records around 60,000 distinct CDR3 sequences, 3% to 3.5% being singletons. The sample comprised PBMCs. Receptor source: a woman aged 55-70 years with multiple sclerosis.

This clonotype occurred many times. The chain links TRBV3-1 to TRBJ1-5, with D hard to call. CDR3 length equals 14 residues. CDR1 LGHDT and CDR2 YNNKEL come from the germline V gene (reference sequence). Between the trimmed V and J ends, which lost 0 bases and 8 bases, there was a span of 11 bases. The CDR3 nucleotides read TGTGCCAGCAGCCAAGACTTGAAGGGCAAGCCCCAGCATTTT. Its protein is CASSQDLKGKPQHF.

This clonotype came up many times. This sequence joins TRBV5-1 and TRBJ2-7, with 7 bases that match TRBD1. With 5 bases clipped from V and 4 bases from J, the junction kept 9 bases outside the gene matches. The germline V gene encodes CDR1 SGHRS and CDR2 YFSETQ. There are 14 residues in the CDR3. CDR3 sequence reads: CASRLDRASYEQYF. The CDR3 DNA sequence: TGCGCCAGCAGACTCGACAGGGCCAGTTACGAGCAGTACTTC.